Reported below is one T cell receptor beta chain. Its antigen is as yet unknown. Each subset's genomic DNA was split evenly across several immunoSEQ plates. Clones were sequenced by immunoSEQ multiplex PCR, and TCRdb holds only the in-frame ones, with some missing. The table has around 2.5 million clones, roughly 93% seen once. The sample originates from a study of shared clonotypes between healthy human individuals. In the study overall: A donor's plate count was three for CD4 naive and three for CD4 memory; CD8 naive had two and CD8 memory one.

Whole-study results and caveats: Measured sharing among donors was expected to vary with sequencing depth.

Material: naive CD4+ T cells from PBMCs. Subset denoted: CD45RA+ positively selected. The clonotype originates from a man aged 18 to 29 in good health. Some clones in this sample may be carry-over from other donors' samples.

The chain's CDR3 is CASSLWAGPNTEAFF. The CDR3 region has the DNA TGTGCCAGCAGTTTATGGGCAGGTCCGAACACTGAAGCTTTCTTT. The rearrangement links TRBV28 to TRBJ1-1; D ambiguous. The CDR3 is made up of 15 amino acids. V was shortened by 0 bases and J by 1 base, with 9 bases between the two germline ends. The germline gives CDR1 MDHEN, CDR2 SYDVKM.